The next 7 T cell receptor beta chains were all read from a single sample in a study of blood T cells in healthy people across ages. Through a sample-barcoded 5' primer and a J-beta primer mix, a second PCR was run for roughly 7 to 11 cycles. TCRdb re-derived calls from the 5' RACE reads in MiXCR, one entry per CDR3 protein. The profile shows some 750,000 distinct CDR3 sequences, about 20% of them singletons. The sample taken for sequencing was blood. Receptors were obtained from a man in his sixties or seventies in good health.

The chain recombines TRBV6-1 with TRBJ1-5; 10 nucleotides align to TRBD1. The junction had 19 bases not matched to a gene; V was cut back by 11 bases and J by 6 bases. The length of the CDR3 is 17 residues. CDR1 is MNHNS, CDR2 SASEGT, per germline. The CDR3 DNA is TGTGCCGGCAAACGGTCTTCGGGACAGGGGTTGTTTCAGCCCCAGCATTTT. This encodes CAGKRSSGQGLFQPQHF.

This clonotype was recorded at least ten times. The rearrangement joins TRBV27 to TRBJ2-1; 7 bases are a match to TRBD2. This CDR3 comprises 13 residues. Germline values: CDR1 MNHEY, CDR2 SMNVEV (reference sequence). V lost 6 bases and J lost 5; bases outside the gene matches: 4. The CDR3 loop is CASRLAGNNEQFF. In DNA form, the CDR3 reads TGTGCCAGCAGATTAGCGGGTAACAATGAGCAGTTCTTC.

This clonotype was seen more than once but under ten times. A clone one base away is much larger, so this may be a read error. The chain carries TRBV14 and TRBJ2-6; D uncertain. Germline CDR1 is SGHDN and CDR2 is FVKESK. CDR3 length equals 14 residues. In DNA form, the CDR3 reads TGTGCCTGCAGCCAAGATTTAGGGGCCAACGTCCTGACTTTC. Its translation: CACSQDLGANVLTF.

This clonotype was picked up many times. J is TRBJ2-2 and V is TRBV7-9; tentatively, D is TRBD2 (5 bases). Germline CDR1 and CDR2: SEHNR and FQNEAQ (reference sequence). The ends were cut back, 3 bases at V and 2 bases at J, with 7 bases in the middle. The CDR3 spans 14 residues. The DNA of the CDR3 is TGTGCCAGCAGCTTGGGAGCTAACACCGGGGAGCTGTTTTTT. The encoded protein is CASSLGANTGELFF.

In the case of this clonotype: One base away lies a much larger clone, so this may be a sequencing read error. The chain recombines TRBV5-6 with TRBJ2-7; TRBD2 aligns across 13 bases. The assigned J gene may be wrong: the sequence end matches TRBJ2-5 better. The CDR3 sequence is 15 residues long. Germline CDR1 reads SGHDT; CDR2 reads YYEEEE. The CDR3 here is CASSMGLAGQETQYF. CDR3 DNA: TGTGCCAGCAGCATGGGACTAGCGGGACAAGAGACCCAGTACTTC.

This clonotype was seen only a few times. V is TRBV7-3 and J is TRBJ2-3; 8 bases agree with TRBD1. This CDR3 region has 16 residues. The germline V gene has CDR1 SGHTA and CDR2 FQGTGA. V shed 1 base and J 6 bases; nucleotides not matched to a gene: 9. The CDR3 loop is CASSLRGAGGWDTQYF. CDR3 nucleotide sequence: TGTGCCAGCAGCTTAAGGGGGGCAGGGGGCTGGGATACGCAGTATTTT.

The table lists this clonotype with a few counts. The chain uses TRBV5-1 and TRBJ1-4, with D possibly matching TRBD1 (6 bases). With 1 base removed from V and 5 bases from J, the gap between germline ends came to 15 bases. Germline V gene sequence: CDR1 SGHRS, CDR2 YFSETQ. The CDR3 loop spans 16 amino acids. CDR3 DNA sequence: TGCGCCAGCAGCTTGACGGTCGGCAGGGGAAATGAAAAACTGTTTTTT. Protein sequence: CASSLTVGRGNEKLFF.